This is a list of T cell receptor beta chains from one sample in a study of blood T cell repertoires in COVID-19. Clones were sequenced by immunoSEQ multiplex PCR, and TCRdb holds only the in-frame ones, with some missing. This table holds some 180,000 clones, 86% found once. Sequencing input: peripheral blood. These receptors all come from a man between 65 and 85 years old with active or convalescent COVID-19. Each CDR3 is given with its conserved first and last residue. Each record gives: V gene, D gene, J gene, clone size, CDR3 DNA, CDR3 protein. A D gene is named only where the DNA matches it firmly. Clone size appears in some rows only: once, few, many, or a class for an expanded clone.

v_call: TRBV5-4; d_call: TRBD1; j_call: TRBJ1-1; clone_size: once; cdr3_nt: TGTGCCAGCAGCTACATCGGAGGGGGCGCAGGGGTCACTGAAGCTTTCTTT; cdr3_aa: CASSYIGGGAGVTEAFF
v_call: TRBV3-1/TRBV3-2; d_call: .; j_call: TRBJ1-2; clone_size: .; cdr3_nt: TGTGCCAGCAGCCAAGCTAGGAGGGCTGGCTACACCTTC; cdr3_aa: CASSQARRAGYTF
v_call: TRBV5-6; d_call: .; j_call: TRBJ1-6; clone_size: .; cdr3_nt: TGTGCCAGCAGCTTGGGGCTGGGGGGGGTTAGTAGTTCACCCCTCCACTTT; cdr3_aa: CASSLGLGGVSSSPLHF
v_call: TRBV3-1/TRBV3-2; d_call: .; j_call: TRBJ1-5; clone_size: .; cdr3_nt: TGTGCCAGCAGCCAACGAGGAGGCGGCAATCAGCCCCAGCATTTT; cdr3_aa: CASSQRGGGNQPQHF
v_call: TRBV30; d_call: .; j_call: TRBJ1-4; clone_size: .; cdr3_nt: TGTGCCTGGAGTGTACAGGCCGAACTGTTTTTT; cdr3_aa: CAWSVQAELFF
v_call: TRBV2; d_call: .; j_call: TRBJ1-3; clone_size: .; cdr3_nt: TGTGCCAGCAGGCTCAGGGTGGACTCTGGAAACACCATATATTTT; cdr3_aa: CASRLRVDSGNTIYF
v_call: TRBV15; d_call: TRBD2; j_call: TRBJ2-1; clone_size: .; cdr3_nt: TGTGCCACCAGCAGTTTAGGCGGGAGGGCCTTTGAGCAGTTCTTC; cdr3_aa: CATSSLGGRAFEQFF
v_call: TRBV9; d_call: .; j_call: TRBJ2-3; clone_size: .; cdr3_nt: TGTGCCAGCAGCCCTACCTCTATGGTTACCACAGATACGCAGTATTTT; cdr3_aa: CASSPTSMVTTDTQYF
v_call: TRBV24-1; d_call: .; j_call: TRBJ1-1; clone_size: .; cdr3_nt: TGTGCCACCAGTGATCCGGACAGTAAAGCTTTCTTT; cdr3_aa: CATSDPDSKAFF
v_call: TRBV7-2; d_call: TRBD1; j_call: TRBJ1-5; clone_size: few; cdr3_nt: TGTGCCAGCAGTCCTCAGGGGGCTTTGAGCAATCAGCCCCAGCATTTT; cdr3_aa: CASSPQGALSNQPQHF
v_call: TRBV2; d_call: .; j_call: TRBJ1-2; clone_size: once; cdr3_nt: TGTGCCAGCAGTGGACAGTCCCCTAACTATGGCTACACCTTC; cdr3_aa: CASSGQSPNYGYTF
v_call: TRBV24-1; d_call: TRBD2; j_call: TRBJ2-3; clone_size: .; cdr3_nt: TGTGCCACCGGAGCGGGACTAGCGACTGGCACAGATACGCAGTATTTT; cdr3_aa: CATGAGLATGTDTQYF
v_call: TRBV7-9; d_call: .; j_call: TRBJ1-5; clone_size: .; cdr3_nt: TGTGCCAGCAGCCCCTTCGGGGTAGGGGGACAGCATTTT; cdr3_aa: CASSPFGVGGQHF
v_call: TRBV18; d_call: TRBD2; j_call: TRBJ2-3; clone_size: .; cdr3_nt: TGTGCCAGCTCACCTAGCGGGAGCGGGACAGATACGCAGTATTTT; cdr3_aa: CASSPSGSGTDTQYF
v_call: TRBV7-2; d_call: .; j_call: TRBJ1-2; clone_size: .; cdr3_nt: TGTGCCAGCAGCCGGGAAACTAGGTTGCGAGGCTACACCTTC; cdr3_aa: CASSRETRLRGYTF
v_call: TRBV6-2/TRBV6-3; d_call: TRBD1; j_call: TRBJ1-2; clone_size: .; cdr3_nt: TGTGCCAGCAGTTACGCGGGACAGGGACCCGGTTTCTATGGCTACACCTTC; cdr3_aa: CASSYAGQGPGFYGYTF
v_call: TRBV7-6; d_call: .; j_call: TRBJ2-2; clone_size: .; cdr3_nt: TGTGCCAGCAGCTTACAGGGAAACACCGGGGAGCTGTTTTTT; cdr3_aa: CASSLQGNTGELFF
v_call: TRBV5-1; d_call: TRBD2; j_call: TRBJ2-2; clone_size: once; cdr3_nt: TGCGCCAGCAGGTCGGGAGGGCCGGTTACCGGGGAGCTGTTTTTT; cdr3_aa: CASRSGGPVTGELFF
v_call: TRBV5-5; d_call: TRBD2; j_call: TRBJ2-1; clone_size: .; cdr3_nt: TGTGCCAGCAGACCGGGACTAGCGGGCCCTAGGAGGTTCTACAATGAGCAGTTCTTC; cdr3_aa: CASRPGLAGPRRFYNEQFF
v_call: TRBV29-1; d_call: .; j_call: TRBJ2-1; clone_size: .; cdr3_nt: TGCAGCGTTGGGAGGGCAACGGGGAATGAGCAGTTCTTC; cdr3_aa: CSVGRATGNEQFF
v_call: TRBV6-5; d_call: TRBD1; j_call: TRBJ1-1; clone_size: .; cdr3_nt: TGTGCCAGCAGTTCCGGGACAGGCCGGGCTAGGACTGAAGCTTTCTTT; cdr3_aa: CASSSGTGRARTEAFF
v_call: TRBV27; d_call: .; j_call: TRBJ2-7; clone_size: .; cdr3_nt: TGTGCCAGCACCGAGGGGGGGGAACGCCACGAGCAGTACTTC; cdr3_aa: CASTEGGERHEQYF
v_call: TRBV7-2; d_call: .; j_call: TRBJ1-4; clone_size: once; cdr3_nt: TGTGCCAGCAGCTTAGAGGGGCGGATAACTAATGAAAAACTGTTTTTT; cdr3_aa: CASSLEGRITNEKLFF
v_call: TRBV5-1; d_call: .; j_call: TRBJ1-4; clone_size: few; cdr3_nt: TGCGCCAGCAGCTTGGTTGCGGGTACTAATGAAAAACTGTTTTTT; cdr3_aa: CASSLVAGTNEKLFF
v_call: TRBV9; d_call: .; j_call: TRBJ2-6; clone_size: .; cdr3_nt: TGTGCCAGCAGCCCTGACAGGTCTGGGGCCAACGTCCTGACTTTC; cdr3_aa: CASSPDRSGANVLTF
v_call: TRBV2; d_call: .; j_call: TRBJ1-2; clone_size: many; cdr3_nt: TGTGCCAGCAGTTCGGAGGGCTCCAACTATGGCTACACCTTC; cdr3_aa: CASSSEGSNYGYTF
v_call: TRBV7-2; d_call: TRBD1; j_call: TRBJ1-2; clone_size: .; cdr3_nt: TGTGCCAGCAGCCTATCCCAGGGGGGTGGCTACACCTTC; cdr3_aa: CASSLSQGGGYTF
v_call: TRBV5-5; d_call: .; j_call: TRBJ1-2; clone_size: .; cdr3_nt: TGTGCCAGCAGCTTGGAGGTGGGCGGCTACACCTTC; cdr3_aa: CASSLEVGGYTF
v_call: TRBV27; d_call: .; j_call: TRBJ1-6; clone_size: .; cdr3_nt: TGTGCCAGCAGGTTAAGTAGGAGCTCCTATAATTCACCCCTCCACTTT; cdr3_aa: CASRLSRSSYNSPLHF
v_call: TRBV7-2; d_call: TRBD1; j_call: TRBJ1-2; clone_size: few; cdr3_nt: TGTGCCAGCAGCTTAGCTGGGACAGGCTTCTATGGCTACACCTTC; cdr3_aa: CASSLAGTGFYGYTF
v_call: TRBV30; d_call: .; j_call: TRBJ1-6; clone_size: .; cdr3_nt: TGTGCCTGCCTGAGCGGGGGGAGACGATCACCCCTCCACTTT; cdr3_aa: CACLSGGRRSPLHF
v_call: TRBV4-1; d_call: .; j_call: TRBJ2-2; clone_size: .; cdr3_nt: TGCGCCAGCAGCCAAGATTCAGGGTTGGACACCGGGGAGCTGTTTTTT; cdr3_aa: CASSQDSGLDTGELFF
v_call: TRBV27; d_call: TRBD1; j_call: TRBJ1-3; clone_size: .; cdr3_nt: TGTGCCAGCAGTCCGAAGGGGGCAGGAGGAAACACCATATATTTT; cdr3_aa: CASSPKGAGGNTIYF